This is a list of T cell receptor beta chains from one sample in a study of cytomegalovirus exposure and HLA in healthy donors. Method: immunoSEQ multiplex PCR; TCRdb's copy keeps in-frame clones and lacks some. The repertoire has over 110,000 clones, approximately 86% of them found once; the top ten carry around 10%. Sequenced input: PBMCs. These receptors all stem from a young man in good health and CMV-seropositive. Both conserved end residues are part of each CDR3. D genes are given only for firm matches. Clone size is not always given. Where it is, it says once, few, many or a class for expanded clones.

D gene: TRBD1; J gene: TRBJ1-2; clone size: NA; V gene: TRBV5-1; CDR3 DNA: TGCGCCAGTTACCGGGACAGAGACCTCCGGGTCTATGGCTACACCTTC; CDR3 protein: CASYRDRDLRVYGYTF
D gene: NA; J gene: TRBJ1-1; clone size: NA; V gene: TRBV6-1; CDR3 DNA: TGTGCCAGCAGTGAACGTCGGGGGGCGATCACTGAAGCTTTCTTT; CDR3 protein: CASSERRGAITEAFF
D gene: NA; J gene: TRBJ1-2; clone size: NA; V gene: TRBV13; CDR3 DNA: TGTGCCAGCAGCTTAGTAGACAGGTCTAACTATGGCTACACCTTC; CDR3 protein: CASSLVDRSNYGYTF
D gene: TRBD1; J gene: TRBJ2-2; clone size: once; V gene: TRBV19; CDR3 DNA: TGTGCCAGTAGGAGACAGGGCGGCACCGGGGAGCTGTTTTTT; CDR3 protein: CASRRQGGTGELFF
D gene: NA; J gene: TRBJ2-5; clone size: once; V gene: TRBV30; CDR3 DNA: TGTGCCTGCGGGACTTTGCCCGGGACCCAGTACTTC; CDR3 protein: CACGTLPGTQYF
D gene: NA; J gene: TRBJ2-1; clone size: NA; V gene: TRBV10-2; CDR3 DNA: TGCGCCAGCACGACTAGTGCCCAATTCAATGAGCAGTTCTTC; CDR3 protein: CASTTSAQFNEQFF
D gene: TRBD1; J gene: TRBJ1-1; clone size: NA; V gene: TRBV2; CDR3 DNA: TGTGCCAGCAAGGGGGGGACAGGGTCAGGAGCTTTCTTT; CDR3 protein: CASKGGTGSGAFF
D gene: NA; J gene: TRBJ2-1; clone size: NA; V gene: TRBV19; CDR3 DNA: TGTGCCAGTACCCACCCCCACAAGAAAGCCTACAATGAGCAGTTCTTC; CDR3 protein: CASTHPHKKAYNEQFF
D gene: TRBD1; J gene: TRBJ2-1; clone size: NA; V gene: TRBV5-6; CDR3 DNA: TGTGCCAGCAGCAAGACAGGGGGGCCCTACAATGAGCAGTTCTTC; CDR3 protein: CASSKTGGPYNEQFF
D gene: TRBD1; J gene: TRBJ1-6; clone size: NA; V gene: TRBV18; CDR3 DNA: TGTGCCAGCTCTCATTCTACCGGGACAGGAAATTCACCCCTCCACTTT; CDR3 protein: CASSHSTGTGNSPLHF
D gene: TRBD1; J gene: TRBJ2-7; clone size: NA; V gene: TRBV15; CDR3 DNA: TGTGCCACCAGCAGAGGACAGGGGGCACACGAGCAGTACTTC; CDR3 protein: CATSRGQGAHEQYF
D gene: TRBD2; J gene: TRBJ2-7; clone size: NA; V gene: TRBV5-1; CDR3 DNA: TGCGCCAGCAGACCCCTAGCGGAGCCCAACGAGCAGTACTTC; CDR3 protein: CASRPLAEPNEQYF
D gene: TRBD2; J gene: TRBJ2-7; clone size: NA; V gene: TRBV5-1; CDR3 DNA: TGCGCCAGCAGCTGGAGGACTAGCGGGAGCCTCTCCCCCTACGAGCAGTACTTC; CDR3 protein: CASSWRTSGSLSPYEQYF
D gene: NA; J gene: TRBJ2-1; clone size: NA; V gene: TRBV7-6; CDR3 DNA: TGTGCCAGCAGCTCGCCCCAAAGGGGTGAGCAGTTCTTC; CDR3 protein: CASSSPQRGEQFF
D gene: NA; J gene: TRBJ1-3; clone size: NA; V gene: TRBV7-7; CDR3 DNA: TGTGCCAGCAGCTCCTCCCTGGGAAACACCATATATTTT; CDR3 protein: CASSSSLGNTIYF
D gene: NA; J gene: TRBJ2-3; clone size: NA; V gene: TRBV5-1; CDR3 DNA: TGCGCCAGCAAACTCACGGGAGACACAGATACGCAGTATTTT; CDR3 protein: CASKLTGDTDTQYF
D gene: NA; J gene: TRBJ2-1; clone size: NA; V gene: TRBV18; CDR3 DNA: TGTGCCAGCTCAACGACAGGAAACAATGAGCAGTTCTTC; CDR3 protein: CASSTTGNNEQFF
D gene: NA; J gene: TRBJ1-4; clone size: NA; V gene: TRBV5-8; CDR3 DNA: TGTGCCAGCAGCTCAGGTGATGCAACTAATGAAAAACTGTTTTTT; CDR3 protein: CASSSGDATNEKLFF
D gene: NA; J gene: TRBJ1-2; clone size: NA; V gene: TRBV30; CDR3 DNA: TGTGCCTGGAGTGTTCCATCCCAGGGAAACTATGGCTACACCTTC; CDR3 protein: CAWSVPSQGNYGYTF
D gene: NA; J gene: TRBJ2-7; clone size: NA; V gene: TRBV27; CDR3 DNA: TGTGCCAGCAGTTTTACTGAGCCCCACGAGCAGTACTTC; CDR3 protein: CASSFTEPHEQYF
D gene: TRBD1; J gene: TRBJ1-2; clone size: NA; V gene: TRBV13; CDR3 DNA: TGTGCCAGCAGCTTACCGGGACAGGGGAGGTATGGCTACACCTTC; CDR3 protein: CASSLPGQGRYGYTF
D gene: NA; J gene: TRBJ2-3; clone size: NA; V gene: TRBV6-1; CDR3 DNA: TGTGCCATCCGACCAGGGGGCACAGATACGCAGTATTTT; CDR3 protein: CAIRPGGTDTQYF
D gene: TRBD1; J gene: TRBJ2-7; clone size: NA; V gene: TRBV5-1; CDR3 DNA: TGCGCCAGCACCTGGGGACAGGGTAATGTAGGCGAGCAGTACTTC; CDR3 protein: CASTWGQGNVGEQYF
D gene: NA; J gene: TRBJ1-4; clone size: NA; V gene: TRBV19; CDR3 DNA: TGTGCCAGTAATCCGGCCATGGGGCAGGGACTGTTTTTT; CDR3 protein: CASNPAMGQGLFF
D gene: TRBD2; J gene: TRBJ2-7; clone size: NA; V gene: TRBV19; CDR3 DNA: TGTGCCAGTAGTATCTGGGCTAGCGGGAGCGACGAGCAGTACTTC; CDR3 protein: CASSIWASGSDEQYF
D gene: TRBD2; J gene: TRBJ2-1; clone size: many; V gene: TRBV4-2; CDR3 DNA: TGTGCCAGCAGCCCTGTGGGACTAGCGGCGAATCCTTCCTACAATGAGCAGTTCTTC; CDR3 protein: CASSPVGLAANPSYNEQFF
D gene: TRBD1; J gene: TRBJ2-7; clone size: NA; V gene: TRBV25-1; CDR3 DNA: TGTGCCAGCAGTCCCCGACAGGGGATGAACGAGCAGTACTTC; CDR3 protein: CASSPRQGMNEQYF
D gene: TRBD1; J gene: TRBJ1-5; clone size: NA; V gene: TRBV2; CDR3 DNA: TGTGCCAGCACCCCCGGACGATGGGCAGGGGGCCGAATTAGCAATCAGCCCCAGCATTTT; CDR3 protein: CASTPGRWAGGRISNQPQHF